This record covers a single T cell receptor beta chain. The PCR ran on 60 Vbeta and 13 Jbeta primers. The protocol was immunoSEQ multiplex PCR, while the TCRdb copy is restricted to in-frame clones and leaves out a portion. The table has fewer than 200,000 clones, roughly four fifths seen once. The entry originates in a study of cytomegalovirus exposure and HLA in healthy donors. Germline V gives CDR1 SGHRS, CDR2 YFSETQ. The CDR3 spans 16 residues. V lost 5 bases, J lost 3 bases, and 10 bases stayed unmatched. This receptor was obtained from a man aged 40-55 years in good health and CMV-seronegative. Sequencing input: PBMCs. The rearrangement joins TRBV5-1 to TRBJ2-1; 8 bases line up with TRBD2. The CDR3 is CASRQTGGAVYNEQFF. Written as DNA, the CDR3 is TGCGCCAGCAGACAAACCGGGGGGGCCGTCTACAATGAGCAGTTCTTC.